The TCR beta chain under discussion was sequenced for a study of T cell repertoires and Cas9 in healthy adults. Overall study context: CD4 and CD8 compartments: SpCas9-reactive T cells profiled for potency, cytotoxicity, lineage.

Using immunoSEQ multiplex PCR, the repertoire was profiled, and TCRdb retains in-frame clones only, with some absent. The table has about 13,000 clones, approximately 92% seen once. The receptor comes from a human donor in good health. The material sequenced was Tregs (CD4+, CD25+, CD127-, CD137-, CD154-) from PBMCs; culture status not recorded.

The DNA of the CDR3 is TGCGCCAGCAGAGGCAGGGTGGCTGGCTACACCTTC. Protein sequence: CASRGRVAGYTF. This chain uses TRBV10-1 with TRBJ1-2; perhaps TRBD1 as D (5 bases). From germline, CDR1 is WNHNN and CDR2 SYGVQD (reference sequence). The V and J ends lost 6 bases and 7 bases respectively, with 12 bases between them. CDR3 length: 12 residues.